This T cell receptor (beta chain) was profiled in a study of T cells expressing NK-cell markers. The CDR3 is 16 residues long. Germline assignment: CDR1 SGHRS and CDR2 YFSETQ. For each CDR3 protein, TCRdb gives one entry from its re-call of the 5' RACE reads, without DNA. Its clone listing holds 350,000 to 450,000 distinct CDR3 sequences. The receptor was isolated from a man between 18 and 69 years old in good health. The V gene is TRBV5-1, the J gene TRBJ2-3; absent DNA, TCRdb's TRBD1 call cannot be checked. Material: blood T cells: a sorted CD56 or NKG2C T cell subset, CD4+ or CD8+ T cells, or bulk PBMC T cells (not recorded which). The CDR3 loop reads CASSPRQTVYTDTQYF.